These 26 T cell receptor beta chains were all obtained from the same sample, sequenced in a study of technical replicates of blood from a few donors. Produced via immunoSEQ multiplex PCR; TCRdb's table is partial and in-frame only. Counted here are 80,000 to 100,000 clones, 92% occurring once; the ten biggest clones make up 0.25% to 0.35%. Source material: T cells isolated from PBMCs. These receptors were taken from a human donor in good health.

J is TRBJ2-2 and V is TRBV11-2; TRBD1 is a possible D gene (6 bases). V lost 1 base, J lost 3 bases, and 12 bases lay in between. Germline CDR1 is SGHAT and CDR2 is FQNNGV. The CDR3 spans 16 residues. This chain's CDR3 is CASSLVSGTHTGELFF. As DNA, the CDR3 is TGTGCCAGCAGCTTAGTATCCGGGACACACACCGGGGAGCTGTTTTTT.

This chain joins TRBV6-1 and TRBJ2-1; D is possibly TRBD2 (5 bases). The CDR3 loop spans 14 amino acids. Trimming shortened V by 7 bases and J by 0 bases, and 10 bases separated the two germline ends. Germline CDR1 reads MNHNS; CDR2 reads SASEGT. In nucleotides, the CDR3 is TGTGCCAGCAAAGTGGGGAGCTCCTACAATGAGCAGTTCTTC. Protein product: CASKVGSSYNEQFF.

Comments on this clone: One end of the junction varies from germline; a read error may be responsible. This sample also contains other DNA sequences that code for the same CDR3. This chain joins TRBV5-1 and TRBJ1-6, with D maybe TRBD1 (5 bases). Looked up from germline, CDR1 is SGHRS and CDR2 is YFSETQ. The CDR3 spans 14 residues. CDR3 in DNA: TGCGCTAGCAGCTCCCCAGGGTCCCGCTCACCCCTCCACTTT. Protein sequence: CASSSPGSRSPLHF.

The chain is built from TRBV2 and TRBJ2-2; tentative D call: TRBD1 (5 bases). In germline, CDR1 is SNHLY, CDR2 FYNNEI. Trimming removed 8 bases from V and 1 base from J, with 8 bases in between. This CDR3 spans 13 amino acids. The CDR3 DNA reads TGTGCCAGCGGGCAGGGGAACACCGGGGAGCTGTTTTTT. Amino acids: CASGQGNTGELFF.

This clone was recorded a few times. The chain joins TRBV21-1 to TRBJ2-7; TRBD1, as called in the table, went unchecked against the DNA. TRBV21-1 is labeled a pseudogene. The CDR3 spans 14 residues. Written as DNA, the CDR3 is TGTGCCAGCAGCACATACAGGGGAAGCTACGAGCAGTACTTC. It translates to CASSTYRGSYEQYF.

The chain carries TRBV7-6 and TRBJ1-3, with D perhaps TRBD1 (5 bases). The CDR3 runs 16 residues. The V gene's germline CDR1 is SGHVS and CDR2 FNYEAQ. The ends were cut back, 7 bases at V and 1 base at J, with 17 bases in the middle. CDR3 nucleotides: TGTGCCAGCACCCCCCTGGGGGAGGTTTCTGGAAACACCATATATTTT. Translated, it gives CASTPLGEVSGNTIYF.

The chain joins TRBV5-6 to TRBJ2-5; D call uncertain. Judging by the DNA end, TRBJ2-7 fits better; the J call may be wrong. The CDR3 loop spans 13 amino acids. From germline, CDR1 is SGHDT and CDR2 YYEEEE. The CDR3 nucleotides are TGTGCCAGCAATCATAGAGGATTCTACGAGCAGTACTTC. This codes for CASNHRGFYEQYF.

The rearrangement links TRBV6-5 to TRBJ2-1, with D hard to call. V was cut by 5 bases and J by 0 bases, with 11 bases left in between. Germline assignment: CDR1 MNHEY and CDR2 SVGAGI. The CDR3 length is 15 residues. The CDR3, as DNA: TGTGCCAGCAGTCGACTCCCGAGCTCCTACAATGAGCAGTTCTTC. Amino acids: CASSRLPSSYNEQFF.

This CDR3 reads CASSYGGGNTGELFF. Written as DNA, the CDR3 is TGTGCCAGCAGTTACGGAGGAGGGAACACCGGGGAGCTGTTTTTT. This sequence joins TRBV27 and TRBJ2-2, with D tentatively TRBD2 (5 bases). Germline CDR1 reads MNHEY; CDR2 reads SMNVEV (reference sequence). This CDR3 contains 15 residues. Between the trimmed V and J ends, which lost 4 bases and 1 base, there was a span of 10 bases.

The rearrangement joins TRBV6-1 to TRBJ2-7; D is ambiguous. V was cut by 2 bases and J by 4 bases, with 9 bases left in between. The CDR3 loop spans 13 amino acids. CDR1 is MNHNS, CDR2 SASEGT, per germline. The CDR3 DNA sequence: TGTGCCAGCAGTGAATTAATAGAGTACGAGCAGTACTTC. The encoded protein is CASSELIEYEQYF.

This clone was observed a single time. J is TRBJ2-7 and V is TRBV9; 7 bases are a match to TRBD1. Looked up from germline, CDR1 is SGDLS and CDR2 is YYNGEE. The CDR3 is made up of 14 amino acids. V dropped 1 base and J dropped 2; count of bases not matched to a gene: 3. The CDR3 is CASSVRDSAYEQYF. For the CDR3, the DNA is TGTGCCAGCAGCGTAAGGGACAGTGCCTACGAGCAGTACTTC.

The chain employs TRBV2 and TRBJ1-2; the D gene is possibly TRBD1 (5 bases). Trimming stripped 2 bases from V and 3 bases from J, with 7 bases between. The CDR3 sequence is 13 residues long. The germline V gene encodes CDR1 SNHLY and CDR2 FYNNEI. The DNA for the CDR3 is TGTGCCAGCAGTGAACCGGGGGACTATGGCTACACCTTC. Encoded protein: CASSEPGDYGYTF.

The chain combines TRBV5-6 with TRBJ1-2; 7 nucleotides line up with TRBD1. Germline CDR1 SGHDT, CDR2 YYEEEE. With 7 bases clipped from V and 3 bases from J, the junction kept 9 bases outside the gene matches. CDR3 length equals 14 residues. The CDR3 reads CASFTRTGYYGYTF. The CDR3 DNA follows: TGTGCCAGCTTTACTAGGACAGGCTACTATGGCTACACCTTC.

The V gene is TRBV28, the J gene TRBJ2-7; 12 nucleotides match TRBD2. Germline CDR1 MDHEN, CDR2 SYDVKM. With 1 base clipped from V and 4 bases from J, the junction kept 14 bases outside the gene matches. The CDR3 has 19 residues. CDR3 nucleotide sequence: TGTGCCAGCAGTTTATCCTTAACCGCTTCTAGCGGGAGGGGGTACGAGCAGTACTTC. This gives the protein CASSLSLTASSGRGYEQYF.

This clone was observed a single time. The chain is built from TRBV19 and TRBJ2-7; D is possibly TRBD2 (6 bases). The CDR3 runs to 16 residues. V lost 6 bases and J lost 1, with 19 bases in between. The germline CDR1 and CDR2 sequences are LNHDA and SQIVND (reference sequence). The CDR3 sequence is CASRGVWGETSYEQYF. CDR3 nucleotide sequence: TGTGCCAGTAGGGGTGTTTGGGGGGAGACATCCTACGAGCAGTACTTC.

For the CDR3, the DNA is TGTGCCAGCAGGCCTTTAGCGGGAGTGGCCCCAGAGACCCAGTACTTC. This gives the protein CASRPLAGVAPETQYF. The V gene is TRBV28, the J gene TRBJ2-5; 9 bases map to TRBD2. The V gene's germline CDR1 is MDHEN and CDR2 SYDVKM. The CDR3 consists of 16 residues. After removal of 6 bases from V and 4 bases from J, the junction contained 12 bases not matched to a gene.

The gene calls are TRBV4-1 and TRBJ2-2, with a tentative D call TRBD1 (6 bases). Germline CDR1 and CDR2: MGHRA and YSYEKL. Trimming took 1 base from V and 1 from J, leaving 10 bases between them. The CDR3 runs 16 residues. This CDR3 is CASSQAPGQNTGELFF. The CDR3, as DNA: TGCGCCAGCAGCCAAGCCCCGGGACAGAACACCGGGGAGCTGTTTTTT.

The gene calls are TRBV11-2 and TRBJ2-5; 7 bases align to TRBD1. The germline V gene encodes CDR1 SGHAT and CDR2 FQNNGV. With V trimmed by 1 base and J by 4 bases, 6 bases remained unmatched. This CDR3 is built from 15 residues. In DNA form, the CDR3 reads TGTGCCAGCAGCTTAGCGCCAGGGGGTCGAGAGACCCAGTACTTC. Translating gives CASSLAPGGRETQYF.

The chain has TRBV28 and TRBJ1-3; no reliable D call. Trimming removed 8 bases from V and 0 bases from J, with 17 bases in between. This CDR3 spans 16 amino acids. CDR1 and CDR2 from the germline V gene are MDHEN and SYDVKM. For the CDR3, the DNA is TGTGCCAGCCATCAGACTTTTCGAGCCTCTGGAAACACCATATATTTT. It translates to CASHQTFRASGNTIYF.

The chain links TRBV18 to TRBJ1-1; D uncertain. The V gene lost 3 bases and the J gene lost 0 bases, with 14 bases spanning the gap. There are 16 residues in the CDR3. Germline lookup yields CDR1 KGHSH and CDR2 LQKENI. CDR3 residues: CASSPNRRGMNTEAFF. CDR3 coding DNA: TGTGCCAGCTCACCGAATCGACGGGGAATGAACACTGAAGCTTTCTTT.

This clone appeared once. J is TRBJ1-1 and V is TRBV2, with D unresolved. The V end lost 5 bases, the J end lost 1 base, and 8 bases lay between the germline ends. The CDR3 has 13 amino acids. Germline V lookup: CDR1 SNHLY, CDR2 FYNNEI. DNA of the CDR3: TGTGCCAGCAGTCGCCGACAGAACACTGAAGCTTTCTTT. This sequence encodes CASSRRQNTEAFF.

This clone was observed a single time. The rearrangement uses TRBV7-9 and TRBJ2-7, with D perhaps matching TRBD2 (5 bases). Germline CDR1 SEHNR, CDR2 FQNEAQ (reference sequence). The V end lost 1 base, the J end lost 1 base, and 8 bases lay between the germline ends. This CDR3 has 14 residues. This CDR3 reads CASSLVGSSYEQYF. The CDR3 nucleotides are TGTGCCAGCAGCTTAGTAGGGAGTTCCTACGAGCAGTACTTC.

This chain links TRBV30 with TRBJ2-2, with 10 bases that match TRBD2. The CDR3 loop spans 17 amino acids. CDR1 GTSNPN and CDR2 SVGIG come from the germline V gene (reference sequence). V lost 5 bases to trimming and J lost 1 base; unmatched junction nucleotides: 10. CDR3 amino acids: CAWPAELAGRNTGELFF. The CDR3 DNA reads TGTGCCTGGCCGGCCGAACTAGCGGGGAGGAACACCGGGGAGCTGTTTTTT. The complete variable domain, with remaining parts taken from reference TRBV30 and TRBJ2-2, reads SQTIHQWPATLVQPVGSPLSLECTVEGTSNPNLYWYRQAAGRGLQLLFYSVGIGQISSEVPQNLSASRPQDRQFILSSKKLLLSDSGFYLCAWPAELAGRNTGELFFGEGSRLTVL.

V usage is TRBV10-3 and J usage is TRBJ2-1, with 7 bases aligning to TRBD2. The germline gives CDR1 ENHRY, CDR2 SYGVKD. The CDR3 is 12 residues long. V dropped 11 bases and J dropped 6; count of bases not matched to a gene: 7. The CDR3 loop is CAPGGGRNEQFF. The CDR3 coding sequence is TGTGCCCCTGGCGGGGGACGCAATGAGCAGTTCTTC.

The chain has TRBV28 and TRBJ2-1; TRBD2 agrees at 13 bases. This CDR3 region has 18 residues. Trimming removed 11 bases from V and 0 bases from J; junction bases left unmatched: 13. Germline V lookup: CDR1 MDHEN, CDR2 SYDVKM. CDR3 region: CASIGTSGTLSSYNEQFF. The CDR3 nucleotides are TGTGCCTCCATTGGGACTAGCGGGACCCTGAGCTCCTACAATGAGCAGTTCTTC.

The chain combines TRBV4-2 with TRBJ2-2; TRBD2 matches at 8 bases. This CDR3 spans 21 amino acids. CDR1 and CDR2 from the germline V gene are LGHNA and YNFKEQ. The V gene end was trimmed by 0 bases and the J gene end by 0 bases; junction bases not matched to a gene: 15. The CDR3 nucleotides are TGTGCCAGCAGCCAAGAGAGGCCGTCACTAGCGGTCTTCGCGAACACCGGGGAGCTGTTTTTT. As protein: CASSQERPSLAVFANTGELFF.